The rows below give T cell receptor beta chains drawn from one sample of a study of shared clonotypes between healthy human individuals. The repertoire was sequenced with immunoSEQ multiplex PCR; TCRdb's copy has only in-frame clones and lacks some. This sample has roughly 2,300,000 clones; about 90% occur once, and the top ten carry 0.37%. Sequencing was performed on naive CD4+ T cells from PBMCs. These receptors all come from a man aged 18 to 29 in good health. Some clones in this sample may be carry-over from other donors' samples. Both conserved end residues are part of each CDR3. The D gene is left open where the match is weak. Where a row states a size, it is once, few, many or the class of an expanded clone; other rows omit it.

CASSVTGAMNTEAFF,TGTGCCAGTAGTGTAACCGGGGCAATGAACACTGAAGCTTTCTTT,TRBJ1-1,TRBV19,15,-,-
CASSLLRDPSYEQYF,TGCGCCAGCAGCCTCCTCCGGGACCCTTCCTACGAGCAGTACTTC,TRBJ2-7,TRBV4-1,15,once,-
CARYRPTDTQYF,TGTGCCAGATACAGGCCCACAGATACGCAGTATTTT,TRBJ2-3,TRBV21-1,12,-,-
CASSHGLAGGVEQFF,TGTGCCAGCAGCCACGGACTAGCGGGAGGGGTTGAGCAGTTCTTC,TRBJ2-1,TRBV6-6,15,-,TRBD2
CASSLDRGANTIYF,TGTGCCAGCTCACTCGACAGGGGGGCGAACACCATATATTTT,TRBJ1-3,TRBV18,14,-,TRBD1
CASSQAIRQAGYGYTF,TGTGCCAGCAGCCAAGCTATACGACAGGCTGGGTATGGCTACACCTTC,TRBJ1-2,TRBV4-2,16,-,-
CASSSVRVNEAFF,TGTGCCAGCAGTTCCGTACGGGTGAATGAAGCTTTCTTT,TRBJ1-1,TRBV28,13,-,-
CATSRDRFPRQQYF,TGTGCCACCAGCAGAGACAGGTTTCCCCGGCAGCAGTACTTC,TRBJ2-7,TRBV15,14,-,-
CASSQESGGGGLNTEAFF,TGTGCCAGCAGCCAAGAATCGGGAGGAGGGGGCCTGAACACTGAAGCTTTCTTT,TRBJ1-1,TRBV4-2,18,-,TRBD1
CASSAGQGNQPQHF,TGCGCCAGCAGCGCCGGACAGGGGAATCAGCCCCAGCATTTT,TRBJ1-5,TRBV5-1,14,-,TRBD1
CASSPTVSNQPQHF,TGTGCCAGTAGTCCAACAGTTAGCAATCAGCCCCAGCATTTT,TRBJ1-5,TRBV19,14,-,-
CASSLQQGLNTEAFF,TGTGCCAGCTCACTACAACAGGGGTTGAACACTGAAGCTTTCTTT,TRBJ1-1,TRBV18,15,-,TRBD1
CASSRAQNTDTQYF,TGCGCCAGCAGCCGGGCTCAAAACACAGATACGCAGTATTTT,TRBJ2-3,TRBV5-1,14,-,-
CASSVVGLAGEFNTDTQYF,TGTGCCAGCAGCGTAGTTGGTCTAGCGGGTGAATTTAACACAGATACGCAGTATTTT,TRBJ2-3,TRBV9,19,-,TRBD2
CASRERETQYF,TGTGCCAGCAGAGAAAGGGAGACCCAGTACTTC,TRBJ2-5,TRBV28,11,-,-
CASSQGRSATNTGELFF,TGCGCCAGCAGCCAGGGGCGGTCGGCTACGAACACCGGGGAGCTGTTTTTT,TRBJ2-2,TRBV4-1,17,-,-
CAWSVGTMDQPQHF,TGTGCCTGGAGTGTAGGGACTATGGATCAGCCCCAGCATTTT,TRBJ1-5,TRBV30,14,-,-
CASSQDLSGLAGGPRNIQYF,TGTGCCAGCAGCCAAGATCTATCGGGACTAGCGGGAGGGCCACGGAACATTCAGTACTTC,TRBJ2-4,TRBV4-2,20,-,TRBD2
CASSRSGLAGDEQFF,TGTGCCAGCAGCCGTTCCGGACTAGCGGGAGATGAGCAGTTCTTC,TRBJ2-1,TRBV7-2,15,-,TRBD2
CASSSSGGASYEQYF,TGTGCCAGCAGCTCTAGCGGGGGAGCTTCCTACGAGCAGTACTTC,TRBJ2-7,TRBV5-4,15,-,TRBD2
CASSLRTAYEQYF,TGTGCCAGCAGCTTAAGGACAGCCTACGAGCAGTACTTC,TRBJ2-7,TRBV7-2,13,-,-
CASSFGRGGPSYGYTF,TGTGCCAGCAGTTTCGGGCGAGGTGGGCCCTCCTATGGCTACACCTTC,TRBJ1-2,TRBV28,16,-,-
CASSPNPTSGRLETQYF,TGTGCCAGCAGCCCAAACCCGACTAGCGGGAGGCTGGAGACCCAGTACTTC,TRBJ2-5,TRBV7-9,17,-,TRBD2
CASRPAGGSTDTQYF,TGCGCCAGCAGGCCTGCAGGGGGATCCACAGATACGCAGTATTTT,TRBJ2-3,TRBV10-2,15,-,TRBD1
CASSSSGTGIFTEAFF,TGTGCCAGCAGCTCCTCCGGGACAGGGATTTTCACTGAAGCTTTCTTT,TRBJ1-1,TRBV7-9,16,-,TRBD1